The rows below give T cell receptor beta chains drawn from one sample of a study of blood T cell repertoires in COVID-19. Sequenced by immunoSEQ multiplex PCR; TCRdb stores in-frame clones only, minus some. The sample has hundreds of thousands of clones, roughly 86% seen once. Sequenced input: PBMCs or T cells enriched from blood (not recorded which). All receptors derive from a woman aged 25 to 39 who had recovered from COVID-19. CDR3s include the opening cysteine and the closing phenylalanine or tryptophan. The D gene is left open where the match is weak. Size tells how often a clone was seen (once, few, many) or the class of an expanded clone, and some rows leave it out.

j_call: TRBJ2-1
cdr3_length: 16
d_call: NA
clone_size: NA
v_call: TRBV4-3
cdr3_nt: TGCGCCAGCAGCCAGTCCCGGGCCAACCCGGGGAATGAGCAGTTCTTC
cdr3_aa: CASSQSRANPGNEQFF

j_call: TRBJ2-7
cdr3_length: 16
d_call: TRBD1
clone_size: NA
v_call: TRBV10-3
cdr3_nt: TGTGCCATCAGTGAGTCTGGACAGGGCTCCCCCTACGAGCAGTACTTC
cdr3_aa: CAISESGQGSPYEQYF

j_call: TRBJ1-5
cdr3_length: 14
d_call: TRBD1
clone_size: NA
v_call: TRBV6-6
cdr3_nt: TGTGCCAGCATTAGAATACAGGGGAATCAGCCCCAGCATTTT
cdr3_aa: CASIRIQGNQPQHF

j_call: TRBJ1-2
cdr3_length: 13
d_call: NA
clone_size: NA
v_call: TRBV5-6
cdr3_nt: TGTGCCAGCAGCTTGGAAGAGTCCTATGGCTACACCTTC
cdr3_aa: CASSLEESYGYTF

j_call: TRBJ2-1
cdr3_length: 16
d_call: NA
clone_size: NA
v_call: TRBV7-2
cdr3_nt: TGTGCCAGCAGCCATGCCCCCGGGTTATACTACAATGAGCAGTTCTTC
cdr3_aa: CASSHAPGLYYNEQFF

j_call: TRBJ2-7
cdr3_length: 12
d_call: TRBD2
clone_size: NA
v_call: TRBV10-3
cdr3_nt: TGTGCCATATCTAGCGGGAGTGGTGAGCAGTACTTC
cdr3_aa: CAISSGSGEQYF

j_call: TRBJ1-2
cdr3_length: 13
d_call: TRBD1
clone_size: NA
v_call: TRBV25-1
cdr3_nt: TGTGCCATCGGATTGGACAGGGGTTGTGGCTACACCTTC
cdr3_aa: CAIGLDRGCGYTF

j_call: TRBJ2-3
cdr3_length: 15
d_call: TRBD1
clone_size: NA
v_call: TRBV5-1
cdr3_nt: TGCGCCAGCAGCTCACAGGGGGCAGGGGCAGATACGCAGTATTTT
cdr3_aa: CASSSQGAGADTQYF

j_call: TRBJ2-7
cdr3_length: 14
d_call: NA
clone_size: NA
v_call: TRBV6-5
cdr3_nt: TGTGCCAGCAGTTACTCGCGGTTTCGCTACGAGCAGTACTTC
cdr3_aa: CASSYSRFRYEQYF

j_call: TRBJ2-7
cdr3_length: 11
d_call: NA
clone_size: NA
v_call: TRBV11-2
cdr3_nt: TGTGCCAGCAGTCGGTCCTACGAGCAGTACTTC
cdr3_aa: CASSRSYEQYF

j_call: TRBJ1-5
cdr3_length: 15
d_call: NA
clone_size: few
v_call: TRBV7-2
cdr3_nt: TGTGCCAGCAGTTTTAGCGTTGGGTTCGGTCAGCCCCAGCATTTT
cdr3_aa: CASSFSVGFGQPQHF

j_call: TRBJ1-4
cdr3_length: 14
d_call: NA
clone_size: NA
v_call: TRBV27
cdr3_nt: TGTGCCAGCAGTCCGGGACTGGAGACTGAAAAACTGTTTTTT
cdr3_aa: CASSPGLETEKLFF

j_call: TRBJ2-7
cdr3_length: 13
d_call: NA
clone_size: once
v_call: TRBV6-5
cdr3_nt: TGTGCCAGCAGTTTTAGCAACTCCTACGAGCAGTACTTC
cdr3_aa: CASSFSNSYEQYF

j_call: TRBJ2-3
cdr3_length: 14
d_call: NA
clone_size: few
v_call: TRBV9
cdr3_nt: TGTGCCAGCAGCGGACATACTAGCACAGATACGCAGTATTTT
cdr3_aa: CASSGHTSTDTQYF

j_call: TRBJ1-5
cdr3_length: 16
d_call: TRBD1
clone_size: NA
v_call: TRBV4-1
cdr3_nt: TGCGCCAGCAGCCATTTCGAACAGGGGGTCGATCAGCCCCAGCATTTT
cdr3_aa: CASSHFEQGVDQPQHF

j_call: TRBJ2-3
cdr3_length: 14
d_call: TRBD1
clone_size: NA
v_call: TRBV6-6
cdr3_nt: TGTGCCAGCAGAACAGGGGGCGAGGGAGATACGCAGTATTTT
cdr3_aa: CASRTGGEGDTQYF

j_call: TRBJ1-1
cdr3_length: 18
d_call: TRBD1
clone_size: NA
v_call: TRBV11-2
cdr3_nt: TGTGCCAGCAGCATATCAGGGGGCGCCTCTAAAAGGGGCACTGAAGCTTTCTTT
cdr3_aa: CASSISGGASKRGTEAFF

j_call: TRBJ2-2
cdr3_length: 13
d_call: TRBD1
clone_size: NA
v_call: TRBV10-3
cdr3_nt: TGTGCCATTGGGACAGGGAACACCGGGGAGCTGTTTTTT
cdr3_aa: CAIGTGNTGELFF

j_call: TRBJ2-5
cdr3_length: 19
d_call: NA
clone_size: NA
v_call: TRBV11-2
cdr3_nt: TGTGCCAGCAGCTCCCACCGCGGACAGACATCCTTTAGTATGGAGACCCAGTACTTC
cdr3_aa: CASSSHRGQTSFSMETQYF

j_call: TRBJ2-5
cdr3_length: 13
d_call: NA
clone_size: NA
v_call: TRBV7-2
cdr3_nt: TGTGCCAGCAGCTTAGTGGCGAGGGAGACCCAGTACTTC
cdr3_aa: CASSLVARETQYF

j_call: TRBJ2-2
cdr3_length: 14
d_call: TRBD2
clone_size: NA
v_call: TRBV30
cdr3_nt: TGTGCCTGGAGCGAAGCGGGAGCGACCGGGGAGCTGTTTTTT
cdr3_aa: CAWSEAGATGELFF

j_call: TRBJ1-5
cdr3_length: 14
d_call: TRBD1
clone_size: NA
v_call: TRBV10-2
cdr3_nt: TGCGCCAGCAAACGGGGACAGACCAATCAGCCCCAGCATTTT
cdr3_aa: CASKRGQTNQPQHF